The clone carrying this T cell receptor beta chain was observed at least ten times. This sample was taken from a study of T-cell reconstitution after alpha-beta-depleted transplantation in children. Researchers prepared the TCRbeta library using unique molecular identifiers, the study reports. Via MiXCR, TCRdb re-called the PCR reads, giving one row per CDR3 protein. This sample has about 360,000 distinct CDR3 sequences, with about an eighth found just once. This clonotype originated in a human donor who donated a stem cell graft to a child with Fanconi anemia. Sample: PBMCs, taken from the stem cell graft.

CDR3 coding DNA: TGTGCCAGCAGTTTTGTTCGGGGTTACGAGCAGTACGTC. Amino acids: CASSFVRGYEQYV. The chain employs TRBV5-6 and TRBJ2-7, with D tentatively TRBD2 (5 bases). Trimming shortened V by 5 bases and J by 4 bases, and 13 bases separated the two germline ends. Germline V CDR1 and CDR2: SGHDT, YYEEEE. This CDR3 has 13 amino acids.